This is a list of T cell receptor beta chains from one sample in a study of blood T cell repertoires in COVID-19. The table came from immunoSEQ multiplex PCR; TCRdb's copy has only in-frame clones and leaves some out. The sample lists about 150,000 clones; about 90% were seen once. Sequencing was performed on PBMCs or T cells enriched from blood (not recorded which). Receptors were obtained from a woman aged 45-59 years who had recovered from COVID-19. The conserved cysteine and the conserved F or W are not part of the CDR3 here. D genes are given only for firm matches. Part of the rows lack a size; the others show once, few, many or a class for expanded clones.

length | size | D | V | CDR3
11 | NA | TRBD2 | TRBV19 | ASSIKRDYEQY
15 | NA | NA | TRBV28 | ASSLSKARATNEKLF
12 | NA | NA | TRBV28 | ASSLGGVRGKLF
11 | NA | NA | TRBV7-2 | ASSQSLGGGYT
11 | NA | NA | TRBV6-5 | ATREGTNYGYT
12 | NA | TRBD1 | TRBV29-1 | SVEDRDRRYGYT
9 | NA | TRBD1 | TRBV20-1 | SALTGGLYL
12 | NA | NA | TRBV2 | ASHNTLLVSEQY
18 | NA | TRBD2 | TRBV7-3 | ASSLRGLAGGKTRTDTQY
14 | once | TRBD1 | TRBV24-1 | ATSDSSGQRSGGYT
9 | NA | TRBD1 | TRBV28 | ASSLRDREF
13 | NA | NA | TRBV29-1 | SFRGGASSYNEQF
11 | once | TRBD1 | TRBV2 | ASRRTGTYEQY
13 | few | TRBD1 | TRBV4-2 | ASSQVRGPRTEAF
11 | NA | TRBD2 | TRBV6-5 | ASGSGGGNIQY
12 | NA | NA | TRBV29-1 | SVVAGAGKYGYT
13 | once | TRBD1 | TRBV7-2 | ASSLTGSNYNEQF
13 | NA | TRBD1 | TRBV28 | ASRPGTGFHQPQH
13 | NA | NA | TRBV11-3 | ASSLGGTSYNEQF
12 | NA | NA | TRBV6-5 | ASRSLRGPAEAF
12 | NA | NA | TRBV6-5 | ASSYSREGGKAF
14 | NA | NA | TRBV2 | ASSEVLRRRNTEAF
22 | NA | TRBD2 | TRBV19 | ASSTTGGRGTSGRALPPYNEQF
14 | few | TRBD1 | TRBV5-6 | ASSYRTGLAKNIQY
13 | NA | TRBD1 | TRBV11-3 | ASSLRQGIPYEQY
13 | few | NA | TRBV7-9 | ASSLGQGGGETQY
11 | NA | NA | TRBV5-1 | ASSPGLSYEQY
10 | NA | NA | TRBV29-1 | SVDSSTDTQY
14 | NA | NA | TRBV19 | ASSDLGHRSSYEQY
12 | NA | NA | TRBV5-1 | ASSLGGLYNEQF
15 | NA | NA | TRBV18 | ASSPQTQRALNSPLH
10 | NA | NA | TRBV28 | ASSLARREQF
13 | NA | NA | TRBV9 | ASSVTGEGVETQY
15 | NA | TRBD2 | TRBV3-1/TRBV3-2 | ASSQETLGAGKDTQY
13 | NA | TRBD1 | TRBV28 | ASSFRDRAPYEQY
13 | NA | TRBD2 | TRBV7-2 | ASSLVAGGIDTQY
13 | NA | NA | TRBV18 | ASSPGAVRSYEQY
12 | NA | NA | TRBV6-5 | ASSRGQNTGELF
11 | NA | NA | TRBV28 | ASSPQVNTEAF
13 | NA | NA | TRBV2 | ASAGIGQKNEKLF
13 | once | TRBD2 | TRBV5-1 | ASSSGTSMGNIQY